Presented here are 28 T cell receptor beta chains from one specimen sequenced in a study of blood T cell repertoires in COVID-19. Measured with immunoSEQ multiplex PCR; TCRdb has only the in-frame clones, and not every one. The table has over 150,000 clones, roughly 84% seen once. Sequencing was performed on peripheral blood. These receptors came from a man in his forties or fifties with COVID-19, enrolled during active disease.

The chain has TRBV5-1 and TRBJ2-7; 8 nucleotides agree with TRBD1. The V gene's germline CDR1 is SGHRS and CDR2 YFSETQ. This CDR3 has 15 residues. Trimming took 4 bases from V and 0 from J; bases not matched to a gene: 6. The DNA for the CDR3 is TGCGCCAGCAGCCCGGGACAGGAGTTCTCCTACGAGCAGTACTTC. The encoded protein is CASSPGQEFSYEQYF. Looking up the rest from reference TRBV5-1 and TRBJ2-7 gives the full variable domain: KAGVTQTPRYLIKTRGQQVTLSCSPISGHRSVSWYQQTPGQGLQFLFEYFSETQRNKGNFPGRFSGRQFSNSRSEMNVSTLELGDSALYLCASSPGQEFSYEQYFGPGTRLTVT.

This sequence joins TRBV6-5 and TRBJ1-1, with a possible D match to TRBD1 (5 bases). This CDR3 region has 13 residues. The V end was cut by 8 bases, the J end by 3 bases, with 13 bases between. CDR1 MNHEY and CDR2 SVGAGI come from the germline V gene. The CDR3 nucleotides are TGTGCCAGCTCCCTCGGGGGGGACACTGAAGCTTTCTTT. Amino acids: CASSLGGDTEAFF.

This clone occurred once. This rearrangement joins TRBV7-9 to TRBJ2-7, with D possibly being TRBD1 (6 bases). This CDR3 has 15 residues. Trimming left V 1 base short and J 2 bases short, with 12 bases between. CDR1 SEHNR and CDR2 FQNEAQ come from the germline V gene (reference sequence). This chain's CDR3 is CASSLGGDKAYEQYF. Written as DNA, the CDR3 is TGTGCCAGCAGCTTAGGAGGGGACAAGGCCTACGAGCAGTACTTC.

The chain carries TRBV30 and TRBJ2-5; 10 bases agree with TRBD1. The CDR3 is 15 amino acids. Germline V CDR1 and CDR2: GTSNPN, SVGIG (reference sequence). V lost 2 bases, J lost 4 bases, and 7 bases stayed unmatched. The chain's CDR3 is CAWSRTGGKTETQYF. In DNA form, the CDR3 reads TGTGCCTGGAGTAGGACAGGGGGTAAAACAGAGACCCAGTACTTC.

This clone was detected once. The J gene is TRBJ2-1, the V gene TRBV6-1; perhaps TRBD2 as D (6 bases). CDR3 length: 15 residues. V lost 2 bases and J lost 7, with 15 bases in between. Looked up from germline, CDR1 is MNHNS and CDR2 is SASEGT. Here the CDR3 reads CASSELRMAGNEQFF. The CDR3 coding sequence is TGTGCCAGCAGTGAATTACGGATGGCGGGGAATGAGCAGTTCTTC.

The rearrangement uses TRBV27 and TRBJ1-5; 9 bases agree with TRBD1. Germline CDR1 reads MNHEY; CDR2 reads SMNVEV (reference sequence). Losses at the gene ends were 5 bases for V and 5 bases for J; bases not matched to a gene: 7. The CDR3 length is 15 residues. Here the CDR3 reads CASSVGTGWDQPQHF. The CDR3 coding sequence is TGTGCCAGCAGTGTAGGGACAGGGTGGGATCAGCCCCAGCATTTT.

J is TRBJ2-1 and V is TRBV5-6, with 7 nucleotides matching TRBD1. Trimming took 2 bases from V and 6 from J; bases not matched to a gene: 2. The germline V gene has CDR1 SGHDT and CDR2 YYEEEE. The CDR3 runs to 13 residues. CDR3 sequence (DNA): TGTGCCAGCAGCTTTGACAGGGTCAATGAGCAGTTCTTC. Protein product: CASSFDRVNEQFF.

This chain joins TRBV28 and TRBJ2-7; TRBD2 matches at 9 bases. The junction had 15 bases not matched to a gene; V was cut back by 7 bases and J by 5 bases. This CDR3 is built from 16 residues. Per germline, CDR1 MDHEN and CDR2 SYDVKM. CDR3 nucleotides: TGTGCCAGCACCACCCCCGAGGCGGGGGGGCCGGACGAGCAGTACTTC. Amino acid sequence: CASTTPEAGGPDEQYF.

This clone occurred once. The chain carries TRBV28 and TRBJ2-6; D might be TRBD1 (6 bases). Germline CDR1 is MDHEN and CDR2 is SYDVKM. Between the trimmed V and J ends, which lost 6 bases and 0 bases, there was a span of 12 bases. The CDR3 spans 16 residues. The CDR3 nucleotides read TGTGCCAGCAGACCTCCGGACAGCTCTGGGGCCAACGTCCTGACTTTC. Protein sequence: CASRPPDSSGANVLTF.

This clone was recorded only once. The genes are TRBV9 and TRBJ2-1; 11 bases are shared with TRBD2. Germline V gene data show CDR1 as SGDLS and CDR2 as YYNGEE. This CDR3 region has 15 residues. V dropped 3 bases and J dropped 4; count of bases not matched to a gene: 3. The CDR3, as DNA: TGTGCCAGCAGCGAGGGACTAGCGGAGTACAATGAGCAGTTCTTC. Its protein product is CASSEGLAEYNEQFF.

The CDR3 loop is CASSPMDSYEQYF. Written as DNA, the CDR3 is TGTGCCAGCAGCCCCATGGACAGCTACGAGCAGTACTTC. The V gene is TRBV7-9, the J gene TRBJ2-7, with a weak D call TRBD1 (6 bases). The CDR3 contains 13 residues. V shed 5 bases and J shed 3 bases, with 11 bases lying between them. CDR1 and CDR2 from the germline V gene are SEHNR and FQNEAQ (reference sequence).

The rearrangement uses TRBV7-6 and TRBJ2-7; 8 nucleotides match TRBD2. V trimming: 5 bases; J trimming: 6 bases; junction bases outside the gene matches: 15. CDR3 length equals 16 residues. Per germline, CDR1 SGHVS and CDR2 FNYEAQ. In nucleotides, the CDR3 is TGTGCCAGCAGCCCCACTCTGGCGGGGGGACGTATCGAGCAGTACTTC. Translated: CASSPTLAGGRIEQYF.

The chain carries TRBV2 and TRBJ2-1, with a weak D call TRBD1 (7 bases). Germline CDR1 reads SNHLY; CDR2 reads FYNNEI. V shed 8 bases and J shed 2 bases, with 19 bases lying between them. CDR3 length: 16 amino acids. CDR3 DNA sequence: TGTGCCAGCGGAGGGGGGAAGGGGGCGACCTACAATGAGCAGTTCTTC. Protein: CASGGGKGATYNEQFF.

The gene calls are TRBV7-9 and TRBJ2-1; 10 positions match TRBD2. The CDR3 contains 15 residues. Germline V gene data show CDR1 as SEHNR and CDR2 as FQNEAQ (reference sequence). V lost 2 bases and J lost 9; bases outside the gene matches: 7. CDR3 coding DNA: TGTGCCAGCAGCTTAAATCTAGCGGGAGAGTTTGAGCAGTTCTTC. It translates to CASSLNLAGEFEQFF. Combining the CDR3 with reference TRBV7-9 and TRBJ2-1 gives the whole variable domain DTGVSQNPRHKITKRGQNVTFRCDPISEHNRLYWYRQTLGQGPEFLTYFQNEAQLEKSRLLSDRFSAERPKGSFSTLEIQRTEQGDSAMYLCASSLNLAGEFEQFFGPGTRLTVL.

DNA of the CDR3: TGTGCCAGCAGCCAATTTAGCGGCTTAATGGACTACGAGCAGTACTTC. Protein sequence: CASSQFSGLMDYEQYF. This sequence joins TRBV11-2 and TRBJ2-7, with D tentatively TRBD2 (6 bases). The CDR3 contains 16 residues. Deletions cut 5 bases from V and 3 bases from J, with 20 bases between. The germline gives CDR1 SGHAT, CDR2 FQNNGV.

V is TRBV5-1 and J is TRBJ2-3; 10 bases align to TRBD2. The CDR3 loop spans 16 amino acids. J gave up 5 bases and V 0 bases, and 6 bases lay outside the gene matches. Looked up from germline, CDR1 is SGHRS and CDR2 is YFSETQ. CDR3 coding DNA: TGCGCCAGCAGCTTGGAAGCGGGGGGGCTGATAGATACGCAGTATTTT. The encoded protein is CASSLEAGGLIDTQYF.

J is TRBJ2-7 and V is TRBV29-1, with TRBD1 matching 9 bases. The V and J ends lost 4 bases and 2 bases, in that order; junction bases with no gene match: 3. This CDR3 spans 13 amino acids. Germline V gives CDR1 SQVTM, CDR2 ANQGSEA. CDR3 amino acids: CSVGTGDTYEQYF. In DNA, the CDR3 is TGCAGCGTTGGGACAGGGGATACCTACGAGCAGTACTTC.

This clone appeared many times. V gene TRBV12-3 or TRBV12-4 combines with J gene TRBJ2-7; perhaps TRBD1 as D (6 bases). The V gene lost 5 bases and the J gene lost 6 bases, with 11 bases spanning the gap. This CDR3 is built from 12 residues. The CDR3 DNA reads TGTGCCAGCAGTGCCGAGGACAGCGAGCAGTACTTC. Translating it yields CASSAEDSEQYF.

This chain joins TRBV14 and TRBJ1-1, with D unclear. The CDR3 length is 12 residues. Trimming took 4 bases from V and 5 from J, leaving 8 bases between them. Germline loops: CDR1 SGHDN, CDR2 FVKESK. CDR3: CASSRGGTEAFF. CDR3 bases: TGTGCCAGCAGCCGCGGAGGGACTGAAGCTTTCTTT.

The chain is built from TRBV9 and TRBJ1-1, with D possibly being TRBD1 (5 bases). V was cut by 2 bases and J by 2 bases, with 10 bases left in between. The V gene's germline CDR1 is SGDLS and CDR2 YYNGEE. The CDR3 covers 14 residues. CDR3 nucleotide sequence: TGTGCCAGCAGCGTCGGGGGGGTAAACACTGAAGCTTTCTTT. Its protein is CASSVGGVNTEAFF.

V usage is TRBV11-2 and J usage is TRBJ2-5; a possible D gene is TRBD1 (6 bases). This CDR3 spans 15 amino acids. Germline V gene data show CDR1 as SGHAT and CDR2 as FQNNGV. V gave up 3 bases and J gave up 2 bases, with 13 bases separating them. In nucleotides, the CDR3 is TGTGCCAGCAGCTTTGGACAGATTCCTCAAGAGACCCAGTACTTC. Translating gives CASSFGQIPQETQYF.

Only a few counts were recorded for this clone. This chain links TRBV11-2 with TRBJ2-5; D perhaps matches TRBD1 (6 bases). Trimming left V 1 base short and J 5 bases short, with 14 bases between. CDR3 size: 15 residues. CDR1 SGHAT and CDR2 FQNNGV come from the germline V gene. CDR3 nucleotides: TGTGCCAGCAGCTTAGTGTATAGGGGGAAGGAGACCCAGTACTTC. Its translation is CASSLVYRGKETQYF.

The chain has TRBV24-1 and TRBJ2-2, with 8 bases fitting TRBD2. Germline V gives CDR1 KGHDR, CDR2 SFDVKD. CDR3 size: 17 residues. V lost 3 bases, J lost 0 bases, and 5 bases stayed unmatched. CDR3 protein: CATSDPPGLANTGELFF. Written as DNA, the CDR3 is TGTGCCACCAGTGATCCGCCGGGACTAGCGAACACCGGGGAGCTGTTTTTT.

The rearrangement links TRBV9 to TRBJ2-5, with D perhaps TRBD2 (5 bases). V was shortened by 0 bases and J by 7 bases, with 16 bases between the two germline ends. CDR3 length: 15 residues. Germline CDR1 and CDR2: SGDLS and YYNGEE. CDR3 region: CASSVETTPRGTQYF. CDR3 sequence (DNA): TGTGCCAGCAGCGTAGAGACTACCCCCCGGGGGACCCAGTACTTC.

The genes are TRBV5-4 and TRBJ2-3; 7 bases map to TRBD2. CDR3 length: 15 residues. With V trimmed by 0 bases and J by 3 bases, 4 bases remained unmatched. Germline assignment: CDR1 SGHNT and CDR2 YYREEE (reference sequence). The DNA for the CDR3 is TGTGCCAGCAGCTTGGCTCCAGCGGGAACAGATACGCAGTATTTT. It translates to CASSLAPAGTDTQYF.

The chain uses TRBV6-5 and TRBJ1-4; possible D gene TRBD1, 6 bases. The CDR3 sequence is 14 residues long. The V end lost 4 bases, the J end lost 5 bases, and 11 bases lay between the germline ends. In germline, CDR1 is MNHEY, CDR2 SVGAGI. CDR3 sequence (DNA): TGTGCCAGCAGTTTCGGACAGACAAATGAAAAACTGTTTTTT. Its protein product is CASSFGQTNEKLFF.

The chain uses TRBV28 and TRBJ2-7, with D possibly matching TRBD2 (6 bases). The CDR3 has 14 residues. V lost 7 bases, J lost 0 bases, and 13 bases lay in between. CDR1 MDHEN and CDR2 SYDVKM come from the germline V gene. CDR3 residues: CASKRRGSSYEQYF. DNA for the CDR3: TGTGCCAGCAAACGTCGGGGGAGCTCCTACGAGCAGTACTTC.

This chain joins TRBV19 and TRBJ2-1; 15 positions match TRBD2. This CDR3 spans 16 amino acids. Germline V CDR1 and CDR2: LNHDA, SQIVND (reference sequence). V was clipped by 3 bases and J by 7 bases; unmatched bases: 4. In DNA form, the CDR3 reads TGTGCCAGTAGTATTACCGGGACTAGCGGGAGGAATGAGCAGTTCTTC. It codes for CASSITGTSGRNEQFF.